This T cell receptor beta chain was sequenced for a study of OX40 agonist ivuxolimab in advanced cancers. Generated by immunoSEQ multiplex PCR, the TCRdb table keeps only in-frame clones and is missing some. The sample carries about 46,000 clones, 80% to 85% recorded once. A note on this clone: Its specificity is not known.

The CDR3 is made up of 16 amino acids. Germline values: CDR1 SGDLS, CDR2 YYNGEE. After removal of 4 bases from V and 3 bases from J, the junction contained 8 bases not matched to a gene. Study-level results: In a subset of nonresponders, normalized T-cell clonal expansion was also low.

The V call is TRBV9, the J call TRBJ2-2; TRBD2 agrees at 8 bases. The sequence derives from an adult with an advanced solid tumor such as melanoma, head and neck, liver or kidney cancer. The sample here was CD4+ or CD8+ T cells sorted from blood, taken in a trial of the OX40 agonist ivuxolimab. Here the CDR3 DNA reads TGTGCCAGCAGCCCGAGGGGACTAGGCGACACCGGGGAGCTGTTTTTT. Translated, it gives CASSPRGLGDTGELFF.